This T cell receptor (beta chain) was documented in a study of radiation and T cells in renal cell carcinoma. The treatment: treatment-naive control, cytoreductive nephrectomy. Study findings and constraints: Intratumoral heterogeneity was not captured in these approximately 1 g regions.

TCRdb keeps only in-frame clones here, not all; method: immunoSEQ multiplex PCR. The table has roughly 21,000 clones, around half seen once. V gave up 2 bases and J gave up 1 base; unmatched junction bases: 6. Germline loops: CDR1 MNHEY, CDR2 SVGAGI. The CDR3 is 16 amino acids. In regard to this clone: Its antigen is still unknown.

This specimen consisted of tumor tissue, obtained from a patient whose treatment was nephrectomy without radiotherapy. This TCR came from a human donor with renal cell carcinoma. The chain links TRBV6-5 to TRBJ1-1; 8 bases match TRBD1. The CDR3 loop is CASSYGQGARNTEAFF. The CDR3 bases are TGTGCCAGCAGTTACGGTCAGGGGGCGAGGAACACTGAAGCTTTCTTT.